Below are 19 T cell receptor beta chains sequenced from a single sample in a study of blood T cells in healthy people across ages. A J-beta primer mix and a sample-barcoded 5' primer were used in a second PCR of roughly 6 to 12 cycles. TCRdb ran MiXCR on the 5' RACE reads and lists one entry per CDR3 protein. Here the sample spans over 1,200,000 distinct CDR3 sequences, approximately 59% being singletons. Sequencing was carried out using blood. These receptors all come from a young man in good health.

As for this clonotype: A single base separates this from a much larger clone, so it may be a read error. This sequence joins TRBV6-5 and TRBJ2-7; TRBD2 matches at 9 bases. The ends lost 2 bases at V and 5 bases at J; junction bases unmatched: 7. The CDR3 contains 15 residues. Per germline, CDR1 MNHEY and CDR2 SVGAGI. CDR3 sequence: CASSYAIAGADEQYF. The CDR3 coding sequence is TGTGCCAGCAGTTACGCGATAGCGGGAGCGGACGAGCAGTACTTC.

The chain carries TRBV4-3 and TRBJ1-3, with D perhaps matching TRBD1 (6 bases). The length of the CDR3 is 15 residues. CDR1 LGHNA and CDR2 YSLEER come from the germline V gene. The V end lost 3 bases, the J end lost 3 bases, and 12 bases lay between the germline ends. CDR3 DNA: TGCGCCAGCAGCCAGACCGTGGACAGTGGAAACACCATATATTTT. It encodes CASSQTVDSGNTIYF.

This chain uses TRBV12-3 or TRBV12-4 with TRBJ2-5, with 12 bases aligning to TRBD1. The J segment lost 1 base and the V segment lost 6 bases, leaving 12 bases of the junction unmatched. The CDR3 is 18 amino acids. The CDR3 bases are TGTGCCAGCAGACAAACGGGACAGGGGGCGCTTCCCCAAGAGACCCAGTACTTC. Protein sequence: CASRQTGQGALPQETQYF.

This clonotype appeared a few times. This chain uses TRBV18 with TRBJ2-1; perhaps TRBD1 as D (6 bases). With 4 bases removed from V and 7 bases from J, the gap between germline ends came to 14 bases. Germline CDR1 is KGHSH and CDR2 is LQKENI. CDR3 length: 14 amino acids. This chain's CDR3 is CASSQTTGENEQFF. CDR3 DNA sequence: TGTGCCAGCTCACAAACGACAGGCGAAAATGAGCAGTTCTTC.

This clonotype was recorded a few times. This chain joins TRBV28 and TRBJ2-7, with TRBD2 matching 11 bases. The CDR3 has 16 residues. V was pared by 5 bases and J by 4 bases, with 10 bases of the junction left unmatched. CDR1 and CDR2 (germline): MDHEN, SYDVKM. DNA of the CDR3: TGTGCCAGCAGTCCCTACCCCGGGACTAGCGGTTACGAGCAGTACTTC. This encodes CASSPYPGTSGYEQYF.

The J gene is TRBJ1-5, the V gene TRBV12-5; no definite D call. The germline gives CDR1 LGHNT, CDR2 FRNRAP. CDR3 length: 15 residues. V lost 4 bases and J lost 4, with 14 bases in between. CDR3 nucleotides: TGTGCTAGTGGTTCACCGGACCAGTTGAATCAGCCCCAGCATTTT. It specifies CASGSPDQLNQPQHF.

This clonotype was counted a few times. The CDR3 nucleotides read TGTGCCAGTAGTGGGCAGACCACGGGCACAGATACGCAGTATTTT. It specifies CASSGQTTGTDTQYF. This rearrangement joins TRBV19 to TRBJ2-3, with D unclear. The CDR3 sequence is 15 residues long. The V end was cut by 5 bases, the J end by 1 base, with 13 bases between. CDR1 and CDR2 from the germline V gene are LNHDA and SQIVND (reference sequence). The full variable domain, completed using reference TRBV19 and TRBJ2-3, is DGGITQSPKYLFRKEGQNVTLSCEQNLNHDAMYWYRQDPGQGLRLIYYSQIVNDFQKGDIAEGYSVSREKKESFPLTVTSAQKNPTAFYLCASSGQTTGTDTQYFGPGTRLTVL.

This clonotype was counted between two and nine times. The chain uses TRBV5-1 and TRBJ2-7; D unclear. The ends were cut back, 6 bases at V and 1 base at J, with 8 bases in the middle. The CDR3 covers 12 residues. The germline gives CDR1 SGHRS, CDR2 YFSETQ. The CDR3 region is CASTSLSYEQYF. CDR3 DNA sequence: TGCGCCAGCACCTCCTTGTCCTACGAGCAGTACTTC.

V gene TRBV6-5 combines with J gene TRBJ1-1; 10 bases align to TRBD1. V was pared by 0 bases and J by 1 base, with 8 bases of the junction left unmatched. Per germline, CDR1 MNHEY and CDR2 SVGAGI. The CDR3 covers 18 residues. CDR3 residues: CASSYSRQGAPTNTEAFF. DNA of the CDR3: TGTGCCAGCAGTTACTCGAGACAGGGGGCGCCTACGAACACTGAAGCTTTCTTT.

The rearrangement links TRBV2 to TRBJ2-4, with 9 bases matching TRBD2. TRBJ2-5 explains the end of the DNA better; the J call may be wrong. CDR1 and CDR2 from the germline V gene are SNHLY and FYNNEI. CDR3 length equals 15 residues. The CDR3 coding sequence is TGTGCCAGCAGTTATTTACTAGCGGGTGAAGAGACCCAGTACTTC. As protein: CASSYLLAGEETQYF.

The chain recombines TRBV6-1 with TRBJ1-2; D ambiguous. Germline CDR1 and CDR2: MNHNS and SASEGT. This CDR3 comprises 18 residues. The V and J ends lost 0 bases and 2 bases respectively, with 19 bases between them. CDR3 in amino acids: CASSEARTAENMNYGYTF. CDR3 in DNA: TGTGCCAGCAGTGAAGCGCGGACGGCCGAAAACATGAACTATGGCTACACCTTC.

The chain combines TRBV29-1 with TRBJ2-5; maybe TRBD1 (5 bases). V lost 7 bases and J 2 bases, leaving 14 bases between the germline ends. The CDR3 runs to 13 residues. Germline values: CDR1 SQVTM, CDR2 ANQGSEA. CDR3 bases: TGCAGCGCTAAAGGGGCATTTCAAGAGACCCAGTACTTC. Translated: CSAKGAFQETQYF.

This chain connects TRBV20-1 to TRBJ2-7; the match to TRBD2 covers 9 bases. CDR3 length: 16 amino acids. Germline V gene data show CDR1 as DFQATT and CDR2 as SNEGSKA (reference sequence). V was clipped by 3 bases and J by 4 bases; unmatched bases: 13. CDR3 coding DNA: TGCAGTGCTAGTGACGCTGCCGGGACTAGCTTTTACGAGCAGTACTTC. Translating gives CSASDAAGTSFYEQYF.

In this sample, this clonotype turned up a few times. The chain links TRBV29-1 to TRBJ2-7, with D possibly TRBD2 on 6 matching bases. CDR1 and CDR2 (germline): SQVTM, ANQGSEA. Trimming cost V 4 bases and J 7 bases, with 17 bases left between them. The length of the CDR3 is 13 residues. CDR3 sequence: CSVVVLGSGEQYF. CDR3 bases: TGCAGCGTTGTAGTGCTGGGGAGCGGGGAGCAGTACTTC.

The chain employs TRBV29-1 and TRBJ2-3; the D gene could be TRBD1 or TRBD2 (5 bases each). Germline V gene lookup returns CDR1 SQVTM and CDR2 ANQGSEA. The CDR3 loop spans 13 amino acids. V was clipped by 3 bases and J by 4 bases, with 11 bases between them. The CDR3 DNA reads TGCAGCGTTGAGACGAGGGGCGCAGATACGCAGTATTTT. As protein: CSVETRGADTQYF.

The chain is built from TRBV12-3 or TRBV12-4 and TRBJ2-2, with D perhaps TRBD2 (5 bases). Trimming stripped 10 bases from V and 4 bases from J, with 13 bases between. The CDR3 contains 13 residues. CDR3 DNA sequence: TGTGCCACCGGGAAAGGGTCCACCGGGGAGCTGTTTTTT. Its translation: CATGKGSTGELFF.

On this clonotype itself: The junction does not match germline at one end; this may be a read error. The CDR3 DNA sequence: TGCGACAGCAGCTCCGCCGGGTCTCCCTACGAGCAGTACTTC. This sequence encodes CDSSSAGSPYEQYF. The rearrangement joins TRBV5-1 to TRBJ2-7; D remains unclear. The CDR3 spans 14 residues. Germline V CDR1 and CDR2: SGHRS, YFSETQ.

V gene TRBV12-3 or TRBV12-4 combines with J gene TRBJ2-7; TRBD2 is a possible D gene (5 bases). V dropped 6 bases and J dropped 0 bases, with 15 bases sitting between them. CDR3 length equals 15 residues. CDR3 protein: CASSKEGRSSYEQYF. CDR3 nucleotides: TGTGCCAGCAGCAAAGAGGGTAGGAGCTCCTACGAGCAGTACTTC.

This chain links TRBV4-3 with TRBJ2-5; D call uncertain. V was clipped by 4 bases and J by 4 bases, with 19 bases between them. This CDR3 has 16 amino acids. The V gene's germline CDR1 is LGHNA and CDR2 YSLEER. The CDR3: CASSRNLRPTTETQYF. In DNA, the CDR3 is TGCGCCAGCAGCCGCAACCTCCGGCCAACAACAGAGACCCAGTACTTC.